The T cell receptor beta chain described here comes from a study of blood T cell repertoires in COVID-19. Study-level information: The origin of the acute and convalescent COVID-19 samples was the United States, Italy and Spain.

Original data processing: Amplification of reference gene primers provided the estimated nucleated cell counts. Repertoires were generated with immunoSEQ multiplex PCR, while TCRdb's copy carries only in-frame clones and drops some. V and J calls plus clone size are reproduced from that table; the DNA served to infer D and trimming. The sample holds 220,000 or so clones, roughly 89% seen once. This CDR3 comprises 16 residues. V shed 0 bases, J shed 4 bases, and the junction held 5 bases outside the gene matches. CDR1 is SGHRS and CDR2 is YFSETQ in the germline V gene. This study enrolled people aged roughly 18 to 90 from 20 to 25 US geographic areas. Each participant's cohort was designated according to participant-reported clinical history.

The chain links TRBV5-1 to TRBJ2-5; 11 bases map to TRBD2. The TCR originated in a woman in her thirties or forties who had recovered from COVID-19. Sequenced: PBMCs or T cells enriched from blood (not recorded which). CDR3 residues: CASSLDLSGRGETQYF. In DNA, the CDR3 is TGCGCCAGCAGCTTGGATCTTAGCGGGAGGGGAGAGACCCAGTACTTC.